This TCR beta chain appears in the sequencing data of a study of shared clonotypes between healthy human individuals. Study details: For every donor, three CD4 naive, three CD4 memory, two CD8 naive and one CD8 memory plates were used.

The CDR3 is made up of 14 amino acids. Germline CDR1 and CDR2: WNHNN and SYGVQD (reference sequence). V gave up 5 bases and J gave up 0 bases, with 8 bases separating them. Several immunoSEQ 96-well plates shared each subset's DNA, each plate a replicate. The repertoire was sequenced with immunoSEQ multiplex PCR; TCRdb's copy has only in-frame clones and lacks some. This sample has some 2.3 million clones, with just over 90% found just once. There were no recent acute infections or vaccinations among the donors, who were healthy HIV-negative adults. The donors, all of them Caucasian adults, lived in Nashville, Tennessee.

The rearrangement uses TRBV10-1 and TRBJ2-1; the D is unclear. Sequenced input: naive CD4+ T cells from PBMCs. Subset indicated: CD45RA+ positively selected. The receptor was isolated from a man between 18 and 35 years old in good health. Some clones in this sample may be carry-over from other donors' samples. The CDR3 DNA sequence: TGCGCCAGCAGTCACCAGAGCTCCTACAATGAGCAGTTCTTC. Residues: CASSHQSSYNEQFF.